This TCR beta chain stems from a study of vaccination and CD4 T cells after COVID-19. About the research overall: The post-COVID samples were taken a median roughly 94 days after diagnosis, anywhere from 35 to 161. Cultures designated as controls were supplied with a CEFX pool, an HIV-1 Nef pool, or no peptide.

The treatment here: roughly 10-day PBMC culture with coronavirus spike peptide pools or control peptides (ViraFEST assay). In its sample, this clonotype was seen a few times. Its specificity is not known. The Oncomine TCR Beta short-read assay was what sequenced the DNA obtained from cultured CD4+ T cells. Investigators obtained genomic DNA by extraction from cultured CD4+ T cells. From the PCR reads, TCRdb called clonotypes with MiXCR, one entry per CDR3 protein. The sample consists of about 20,000 distinct CDR3 sequences, roughly 54% of them appearing once. CDR1 LNHDA and CDR2 SQIVND come from the germline V gene (reference sequence). V lost 4 bases and J 8 bases, leaving 17 bases between the germline ends. The length of the CDR3 is 14 residues.

The sequence came from a human donor who had recovered from COVID-19. The sequencing input was CD4+ T cells from blood, cultured in vitro. The chain employs TRBV19 and TRBJ1-2; D perhaps matches TRBD1 (6 bases). In DNA form, the CDR3 reads TGTGCCAGTAGTACTCGAAACAGGGATCGCGGCTACACCTTC. Translated: CASSTRNRDRGYTF.